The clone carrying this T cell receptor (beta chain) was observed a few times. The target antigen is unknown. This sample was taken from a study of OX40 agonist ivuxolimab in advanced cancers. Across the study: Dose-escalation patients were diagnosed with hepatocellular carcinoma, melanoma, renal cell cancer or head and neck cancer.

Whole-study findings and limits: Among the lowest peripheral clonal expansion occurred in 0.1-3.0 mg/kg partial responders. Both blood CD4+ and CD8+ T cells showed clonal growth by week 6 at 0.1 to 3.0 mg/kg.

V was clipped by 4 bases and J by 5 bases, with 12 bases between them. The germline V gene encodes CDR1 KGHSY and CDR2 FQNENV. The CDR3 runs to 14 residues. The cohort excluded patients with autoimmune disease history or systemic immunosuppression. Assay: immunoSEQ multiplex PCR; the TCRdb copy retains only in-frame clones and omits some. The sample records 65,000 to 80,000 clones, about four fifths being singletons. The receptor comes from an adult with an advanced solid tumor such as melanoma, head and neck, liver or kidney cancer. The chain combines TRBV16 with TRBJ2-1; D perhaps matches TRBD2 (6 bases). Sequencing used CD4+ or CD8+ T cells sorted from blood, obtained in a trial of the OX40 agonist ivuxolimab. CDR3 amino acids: CASSRHGSNNEQFF. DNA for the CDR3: TGTGCCAGCAGCCGCCACGGGAGCAACAATGAGCAGTTCTTC.